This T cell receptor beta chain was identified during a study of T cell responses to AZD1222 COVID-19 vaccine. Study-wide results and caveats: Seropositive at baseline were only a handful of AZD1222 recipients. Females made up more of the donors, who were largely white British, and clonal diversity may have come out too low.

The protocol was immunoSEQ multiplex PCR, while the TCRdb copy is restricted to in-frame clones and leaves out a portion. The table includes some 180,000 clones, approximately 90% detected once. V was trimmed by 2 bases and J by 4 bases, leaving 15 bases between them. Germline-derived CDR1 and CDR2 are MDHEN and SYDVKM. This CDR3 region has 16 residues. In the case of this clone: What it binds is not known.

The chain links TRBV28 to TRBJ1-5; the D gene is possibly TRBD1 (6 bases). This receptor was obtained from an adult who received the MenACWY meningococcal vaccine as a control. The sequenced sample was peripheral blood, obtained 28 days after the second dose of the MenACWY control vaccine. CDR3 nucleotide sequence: TGTGCCAGCAGTTTACGACCCGGACAGATTAATCAGCCCCAGCATTTT. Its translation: CASSLRPGQINQPQHF.